This note documents a single T cell receptor (beta chain) sequence. This may be a read error: a much more frequent sequence differs by one nucleotide. Different DNA sequences within this sample yield the same CDR3. These data are taken from a study of shared clonotypes between healthy human individuals. This table comes from immunoSEQ multiplex PCR, and its TCRdb copy is limited to in-frame clones, with some not included. The sample includes about 2 million clones, 85% to 95% seen only once; the top ten take 0.13%. Input material: naive CD4+ T cells sorted from blood. The sample's subset: CD45RA+ positively selected. The receptor was isolated from a man aged 18 to 30 in good health.

The CDR3 bases are TGCGCCAGCAGTGACTTATATGGCTACACCTTC. Amino acids: CASSDLYGYTF. The chain uses TRBV25-1 and TRBJ1-2; D unresolved. CDR1 and CDR2 (germline): MGHDK, SYGVNS. This CDR3 is built from 11 residues.